The rows below give T cell receptor beta chains drawn from one sample of a study of blood T cell repertoires in COVID-19. The data were produced by immunoSEQ multiplex PCR, yet TCRdb's version contains in-frame clones alone and is incomplete. The sample lists approximately 200,000 clones, around nine tenths occurring once. The sequenced material came from peripheral blood. These receptor sequences come from a woman in her fifties or sixties with acute or convalescent COVID-19. CDR3s include the opening cysteine and the closing phenylalanine or tryptophan. Fields, in order: J gene, CDR3 length, V gene, clone size, D gene, CDR3 protein, CDR3 DNA. A D gene is named only where the DNA matches it firmly. Expanded clones are given a class, and other clones once, few, many or no size at all.

TRBJ1-2,15,TRBV6-1,.,.,CASSDTTTGNYGYTF,TGTGCCAGCAGTGACACAACCACAGGAAACTATGGCTACACCTTC
TRBJ1-5,16,TRBV10-3,.,TRBD1,CAISESQGQGYQPQHF,TGTGCCATCAGTGAGTCTCAGGGACAGGGGTATCAGCCCCAGCATTTT
TRBJ2-1,13,TRBV29-1,few,.,CSVATADYNEQFF,TGCAGCGTTGCCACAGCTGATTACAATGAGCAGTTCTTC
TRBJ1-2,15,TRBV6-5,.,TRBD1,CASSRPGQGNYGYTF,TGTGCCAGCAGTCGTCCGGGACAGGGTAACTATGGCTACACCTTC
TRBJ1-2,14,TRBV19,.,.,CASSTPGNWDGYTF,TGTGCCAGTAGTACCCCGGGGAATTGGGATGGCTACACCTTC
TRBJ2-6,18,TRBV27,.,TRBD1,CASSSTGAAIPGANVLTF,TGTGCCAGCAGTTCTACAGGGGCCGCCATACCTGGGGCCAACGTCCTGACTTTC
TRBJ2-1,15,TRBV5-1,.,TRBD2,CASSLVASGGNEQFF,TGCGCCAGCAGCTTGGTCGCTAGCGGGGGAAATGAGCAGTTCTTC
TRBJ1-2,12,TRBV11-3,.,.,CASSLSGDGYTF,TGTGCCAGCAGCTTATCCGGGGATGGCTACACCTTC
TRBJ2-7,15,TRBV6-5,.,TRBD2,CASSLRTSGSYEQYF,TGTGCCAGCAGCCTCCGGACTAGCGGTTCCTACGAGCAGTACTTC
TRBJ2-3,15,TRBV5-6,few,.,CASSYQTGITDTQYF,TGTGCCAGCAGCTATCAAACGGGTATCACAGATACGCAGTATTTT
TRBJ1-5,16,TRBV12-5,.,TRBD1,CASGLLDRGSGQPQHF,TGTGCTAGTGGTTTGCTGGACAGGGGAAGTGGTCAGCCCCAGCATTTT
TRBJ2-3,16,TRBV5-4,.,TRBD1,CASSFPDRGSTDTQYF,TGTGCCAGCAGCTTCCCCGACAGGGGCAGCACAGATACGCAGTATTTT
TRBJ1-5,20,TRBV7-8,.,.,CASSLASKSQGRDSNQPQHF,TGTGCCAGCAGCTTAGCCTCAAAATCACAGGGAAGGGATAGCAATCAGCCCCAGCATTTT